This TCR beta chain is from a study of T cell responses to AZD1222 COVID-19 vaccine. Sequencing used immunoSEQ multiplex PCR; TCRdb keeps in-frame clones, though not all of them. The sample contains more than 85,000 clones, about 86% of which appear only once. Trimming left V 4 bases short and J 3 bases short, with 13 bases between. Germline CDR1 reads SGHRS; CDR2 reads YFSETQ. The CDR3 loop spans 14 amino acids. This specimen consisted of peripheral blood, obtained on day 0 of AZD1222 vaccination. The sequence was collected from an adult in good health. The V and J genes are TRBV5-1 and TRBJ1-2; D possibly corresponds to TRBD1 (6 bases). DNA for the CDR3: TGCGCCAGCAGCCTAGGGGGAAGTCACTATGGCTACACCTTC. This encodes CASSLGGSHYGYTF.